A selection of T cell receptor beta chains follows, all from one sample in a study of blood T cells in healthy people across ages. TCRdb ran MiXCR on the 5' RACE reads and lists one entry per CDR3 protein. The profile shows roughly 900,000 distinct CDR3 sequences, 45% to 50% of them singletons. Sequences were obtained from blood. Receptors were obtained from a man younger than 40 in good health. CDR3s include the opening cysteine and the closing phenylalanine or tryptophan. D genes are given only for firm matches. Some rows have no size entry. The others give once, few or many, or a class for an expanded clone.

d_gene	v_gene	abundance	j_gene	CDR3aa	CDR3nt
.	TRBV7-9	.	TRBJ2-7	CASSLGTAAWQYF	TGTGCCAGCAGCTTAGGGACAGCGGCCTGGCAGTACTTC
.	TRBV14	.	TRBJ2-1	CASSPLGGNYNEQFF	TGTGCCAGCAGCCCCTTGGGGGGTAACTACAATGAGCAGTTCTTC
.	TRBV20-1	few	TRBJ2-7	CSAVRSYEQYF	TGCAGTGCGGTACGCTCCTACGAGCAGTACTTC
TRBD2	TRBV4-2	few	TRBJ2-4	CASSQESGRNIQYF	TGTGCCAGCAGCCAAGAGTCCGGGAGGAACATTCAGTACTTC
.	TRBV6-6	.	TRBJ1-2	CASTSGGGRGYTF	TGTGCCAGCACCTCGGGTGGGGGGCGTGGCTACACCTTC
.	TRBV28	.	TRBJ2-5	CASRIRRKETQYF	TGTGCCAGCAGAATCCGCCGTAAAGAGACCCAGTACTTC
.	TRBV20-1	many	TRBJ2-2	CSAKLAGMNTGELFF	TGCAGTGCTAAGCTCGCAGGGATGAACACCGGGGAGCTGTTTTTT
TRBD2	TRBV9	few	TRBJ2-3	CASSAFLAGLLDTQYF	TGTGCCAGCAGCGCCTTTCTAGCGGGCCTTTTGGATACGCAGTATTTT
TRBD1	TRBV15	few	TRBJ2-1	CATSRGGTGQNEQFF	TGTGCCACCAGCAGAGGCGGGACAGGTCAGAATGAGCAGTTCTTC
TRBD2	TRBV4-1	few	TRBJ2-1	CASSQDRTSGYRIEQFF	TGCGCCAGCAGCCAAGATCGGACTAGCGGCTATAGAATCGAGCAGTTCTTC
.	TRBV6-1	once	TRBJ2-5	CASVLQETQYF	TGTGCCAGCGTCTTACAAGAGACCCAGTACTTC
.	TRBV12-3/TRBV12-4	.	TRBJ2-3	CASKKNPAYTDTQYF	TGTGCCAGCAAGAAGAACCCTGCTTACACAGATACGCAGTATTTT
.	TRBV7-2	many	TRBJ1-2	CASSLAGNNYGYTF	TGTGCCAGCAGCTTGGCGGGAAATAACTATGGCTACACCTTC
.	TRBV7-2	.	TRBJ2-2	CASSLGWNTGELFF	TGTGCCAGCAGCTTGGGATGGAACACCGGGGAGCTGTTTTTT
.	TRBV6-1	.	TRBJ2-3	CASSKVAGNTDTQYF	TGTGCCAGCAGTAAGGTTGCCGGAAACACAGATACGCAGTATTTT
.	TRBV12-3/TRBV12-4	many	TRBJ1-4	CASSFQGANEKLFF	TGTGCCAGCAGTTTTCAAGGAGCTAATGAAAAACTGTTTTTT
TRBD1	TRBV4-1	.	TRBJ1-2	CASSQQEGAYGYTF	TGCGCCAGCAGCCAACAGGAGGGGGCATATGGCTACACCTTC
.	TRBV7-9	.	TRBJ2-7	CASSEEQGKPYEQYF	TGTGCCAGCAGCGAGGAACAGGGTAAACCCTACGAGCAGTACTTC
TRBD2	TRBV4-2	few	TRBJ2-3	CASSQIVAGTSKDTQYF	TGTGCCAGCAGCCAGATCGTGGCGGGGACTAGTAAAGATACGCAGTATTTT
.	TRBV5-1	once	TRBJ1-6	CASSLGQGRSPLHF	TGCGCCAGCAGCTTGGGGCAGGGCAGGTCACCCCTCCACTTT
.	TRBV28	.	TRBJ1-6	CASHWGSSYNSPLHF	TGTGCCAGCCATTGGGGCAGCTCCTATAATTCACCCCTCCACTTT
.	TRBV4-1	many	TRBJ2-7	CASSQDVGYEQYF	TGCGCCAGCAGCCAAGATGTGGGCTACGAGCAGTACTTC
.	TRBV29-1	few	TRBJ1-2	CREDSGGYTF	TGCAGAGAGGACAGCGGGGGCTACACCTTC
.	TRBV11-2	.	TRBJ2-5	CASSRGRGTWETQYF	TGTGCCAGCAGCAGGGGCAGGGGCACCTGGGAGACCCAGTACTTC